These 31 T cell receptor beta chains were all obtained from the same sample, sequenced in a study of blood T cells in healthy people across ages. A J-beta primer mix and a sample-barcoded 5' primer were used in a second PCR of about 7 to 11 cycles. TCRdb called the 5' RACE reads again in MiXCR, with one record for every CDR3 protein. The sample yields approximately 800,000 distinct CDR3 sequences, 35% to 40% seen once. Source material: blood. These receptors were taken from a man aged 18 to 30 in good health.

The chain couples TRBV5-1 to TRBJ1-2, with 9 bases that match TRBD1. The germline V gene has CDR1 SGHRS and CDR2 YFSETQ. The CDR3 consists of 15 residues. With 4 bases clipped from V and 3 bases from J, the junction kept 7 bases outside the gene matches. In nucleotides, the CDR3 is TGCGCCAGCAGCGAACCGGGACAGGGCGACTATGGCTACACCTTC. It codes for CASSEPGQGDYGYTF.

With regard to this clonotype: Being one base from a much bigger clone, this may be a read error. CDR3 region: CASSLVMAVYNEQFF. Here the CDR3 DNA reads TGCGCCAGCAGCTTGGTCATGGCGGTATACAATGAGCAGTTCTTC. V is TRBV5-1 and J is TRBJ2-1; D not certain. This CDR3 contains 15 residues. Germline V gives CDR1 SGHRS, CDR2 YFSETQ. V dropped 0 bases and J dropped 4 bases, with 11 bases sitting between them.

This clonotype was seen more than once but under ten times. The V gene is TRBV20-1, the J gene TRBJ1-1, with TRBD1 matching over 8 bases. This CDR3 contains 13 residues. The trim removed 1 base at V and 8 bases at J, leaving 6 bases unmatched. Germline CDR1 reads DFQATT; CDR2 reads SNEGSKA (reference sequence). CDR3 DNA sequence: TGCAGTGCTAGAGGAGGTTGGGACAGGGAAGCTTTCTTT. It specifies CSARGGWDREAFF.

The sample holds a few counts of this clonotype. This chain links TRBV7-2 with TRBJ2-3; D is perhaps TRBD1 (6 bases). Trimming took off 6 bases at V and 14 bases at J, with 21 bases between the two ends. The CDR3 totals 13 residues. Germline values: CDR1 SGHTA, CDR2 FQGNSA. The CDR3 DNA sequence: TGTGCCAGCAGAACGGACAGCCAGATTCAGACGTATTTT. It codes for CASRTDSQIQTYF.

The chain recombines TRBV28 with TRBJ1-4; D possibly corresponds to TRBD1 (6 bases). With 0 bases removed from V and 7 bases from J, the gap between germline ends came to 30 bases. The CDR3 sequence is 21 residues long. In germline, CDR1 is MDHEN, CDR2 SYDVKM. In DNA form, the CDR3 reads TGTGCCAGCAGTTTATGGTCCCCCCGTTTTCCCCTGGACAGTGCAGGTGAAAAACTGTTTTTT. This gives the protein CASSLWSPRFPLDSAGEKLFF.

The chain links TRBV12-3 or TRBV12-4 to TRBJ2-1; 10 bases agree with TRBD2. The CDR3 covers 13 residues. Trimming cost V 6 bases and J 10 bases; bases outside gene matches: 6. CDR3 in amino acids: CASSDSGGAEQFF. The CDR3 DNA reads TGTGCCAGCAGCGACAGCGGGGGGGCCGAGCAGTTCTTC.

This clonotype was counted between two and nine times. This chain uses TRBV4-2 with TRBJ2-7; perhaps TRBD1 as D (5 bases). Trimming removed 0 bases at V and 7 bases at J, with 16 bases between. This CDR3 region has 15 residues. Germline loops: CDR1 LGHNA, CDR2 YNFKEQ. The CDR3 spells CASSQEPGLNNEQYF. The DNA for the CDR3 is TGTGCCAGCAGCCAAGAGCCAGGGCTTAACAATGAGCAGTACTTC.

This clonotype was seen repeatedly, ten times or more. The rearrangement links TRBV20-1 to TRBJ2-7, with 8 nucleotides matching TRBD1. V dropped 1 base and J dropped 0; count of bases not matched to a gene: 14. The length of the CDR3 is 18 residues. CDR1 and CDR2 from the germline V gene are DFQATT and SNEGSKA (reference sequence). The CDR3 protein is CSARVGRKSGQASYEQYF. CDR3 DNA: TGCAGTGCTAGAGTTGGGCGAAAATCGGGACAGGCCTCCTACGAGCAGTACTTC.

This clonotype was counted at least ten times. The CDR3 loop reads CSAVQTGSDTQYF. The CDR3, as DNA: TGCAGTGCTGTACAGACTGGCTCAGATACGCAGTATTTT. The V and J genes are TRBV20-1 and TRBJ2-3, with unresolved D. Trimming removed 5 bases at V and 4 bases at J, with 13 bases between. The CDR3 extends over 13 amino acids. Germline loops: CDR1 DFQATT, CDR2 SNEGSKA (reference sequence).

This clonotype has just a few counts. This chain links TRBV29-1 with TRBJ2-5; D unclear. Trimming took off 4 bases at V and 5 bases at J, with 11 bases between the two ends. Looked up from germline, CDR1 is SQVTM and CDR2 is ANQGSEA. The CDR3 extends over 12 amino acids. The CDR3, as DNA: TGCAGCGTTGGAGGAACCCCCGAGACCCAGTACTTC. Its protein product is CSVGGTPETQYF.

The chain recombines TRBV7-2 with TRBJ1-6; D is unresolved. V was cut by 3 bases and J by 6 bases, with 15 bases left in between. The CDR3 loop spans 16 amino acids. CDR1 and CDR2 from the germline V gene are SGHTA and FQGNSA. The CDR3 here is CASSFEGSPLNSPLHF. CDR3 in DNA: TGTGCCAGCAGCTTTGAAGGGTCGCCGCTTAATTCACCCCTCCACTTT.

V gene TRBV20-1 combines with J gene TRBJ2-5, with D unresolved. The CDR3 has 13 amino acids. Deletions cut 6 bases from V and 5 bases from J, with 16 bases between. Per the germline V gene, CDR1 is DFQATT and CDR2 is SNEGSKA (reference sequence). The CDR3 here is CSARVLERETQYF. DNA of the CDR3: TGCAGTGCCCGGGTTTTAGAGAGGGAGACCCAGTACTTC.

The chain has TRBV2 and TRBJ1-3; D is unresolved. With 4 bases removed from V and 0 bases from J, the gap between germline ends came to 13 bases. Germline loops: CDR1 SNHLY, CDR2 FYNNEI. The CDR3 has 16 residues. The CDR3 is CASSVASQYSGNTIYF. The CDR3 nucleotides are TGTGCCAGCAGTGTAGCCAGCCAGTACTCTGGAAACACCATATATTTT.

This clonotype has a count of ten or more. The CDR3, as DNA: TGTGCCAGCAGCTTGGGGACTAGCGGGGTGGAAGAGACCCAGTACTTC. This codes for CASSLGTSGVEETQYF. The rearrangement uses TRBV7-3 and TRBJ2-5; 13 nucleotides match TRBD2. Germline-derived CDR1 and CDR2 are SGHTA and FQGTGA. This CDR3 comprises 16 residues. V was pared by 3 bases and J by 3 bases, with 4 bases of the junction left unmatched.

This clonotype was seen more than once but under ten times. The J gene is TRBJ1-5, the V gene TRBV6-2 or TRBV6-3, with D unresolved. Germline V gives CDR1 MNHEY, CDR2 SVGEGT. The ends were cut back, 6 bases at V and 0 bases at J, with 12 bases in the middle. This CDR3 has 15 residues. Here the CDR3 reads CASSPQVNSNQPQHF. The CDR3 DNA is TGTGCCAGCAGCCCCCAGGTAAATAGCAATCAGCCCCAGCATTTT.

This clonotype showed up just a few times. CDR3 protein: CASSLTPTGILFRYTF. The CDR3 DNA follows: TGTGCCAGCAGCTTAACCCCGACAGGCATATTGTTTCGCTACACCTTC. V and J are TRBV7-6 and TRBJ1-2; D may be TRBD1 (6 bases). The V and J ends lost 2 bases and 9 bases respectively, with 22 bases between them. CDR1 is SGHVS and CDR2 is FNYEAQ in the germline V gene. CDR3 length: 16 residues.

V usage is TRBV7-9 and J usage is TRBJ1-1; no definite D call. V was shortened by 11 bases and J by 1 base, with 14 bases between the two germline ends. CDR3 size: 13 residues. Germline V CDR1 and CDR2: SEHNR, FQNEAQ (reference sequence). The CDR3 coding sequence is TGTGCCGGACTTGTCGGCAGGAACACTGAAGCTTTCTTT. Translating gives CAGLVGRNTEAFF.

At least ten counts were recorded for this clonotype. The chain couples TRBV20-1 to TRBJ2-7, with 7 bases fitting TRBD1. The J segment lost 1 base and the V segment lost 8 bases, leaving 5 bases of the junction unmatched. Germline loops: CDR1 DFQATT, CDR2 SNEGSKA (reference sequence). This CDR3 is 12 amino acids long. The CDR3 DNA reads TGCAGTTTACAGGGGACGTCCTACGAGCAGTACTTC. Protein sequence: CSLQGTSYEQYF.

This chain joins TRBV21-1 and TRBJ2-7; the table's D call of TRBD1 was not tested on the DNA. TRBV21-1 is designated a pseudogene. The CDR3 runs to 14 residues. The CDR3 is CASSKSDRTYEQYF. The CDR3 nucleotides are TGTGCCAGCAGCAAATCGGACAGAACCTACGAGCAGTACTTC.

The rearrangement links TRBV6-2 or TRBV6-3 to TRBJ2-3, with 8 bases lining up with TRBD2. Germline assignment: CDR1 MNHEY and CDR2 SVGEGT. V dropped 10 bases and J dropped 4; count of bases not matched to a gene: 10. The CDR3 has 14 amino acids. The CDR3: CAISRGGKADTQYF. The CDR3 DNA reads as TGTGCCATCAGCCGCGGGGGGAAGGCAGATACGCAGTATTTT.

This clonotype was detected a few times. The V gene is TRBV18, the J gene TRBJ2-3; 8 positions agree with TRBD1. Germline CDR1 is KGHSH and CDR2 is LQKENI. CDR3 length: 17 residues. The V and J ends lost 2 bases and 4 bases, in that order; junction bases with no gene match: 11. In DNA form, the CDR3 reads TGTGCCAGCTCACCAATAGTTGCGACAGGGGAGGCAGATACGCAGTATTTT. Its protein is CASSPIVATGEADTQYF.

The V call is TRBV5-1, the J call TRBJ2-7; TRBD2 aligns across 7 bases. The DNA end favors TRBJ2-5, so the J call may be wrong. The CDR3 is 13 residues long. Per germline, CDR1 SGHRS and CDR2 YFSETQ. The chain's CDR3 is CATSAGVMETQYF. The DNA of the CDR3 is TGCGCCACGTCGGCGGGGGTGATGGAGACCCAGTACTTC.

This rearrangement joins TRBV3-1 to TRBJ2-7; D possibly uses TRBD1 or TRBD2 (5 bases each). Trimming pared 2 bases from V and 2 bases from J, leaving 10 bases between. Looked up from germline, CDR1 is LGHDT and CDR2 is YNNKEL (reference sequence). The CDR3 sequence is 14 residues long. CDR3 DNA: TGTGCCAGCAGCCAATATCAGGGACCCTACGAGCAGTACTTC. Its protein is CASSQYQGPYEQYF.

This clonotype was seen at least ten times. V is TRBV12-3 or TRBV12-4 and J is TRBJ2-3, with a weak D call TRBD1 (5 bases). V was pared by 0 bases and J by 2 bases, with 12 bases between. This CDR3 contains 16 residues. For the CDR3, the DNA is TGTGCCAGCAGTTTAGCGCTGACAGCTTTCACAGATACGCAGTATTTT. Encoded protein: CASSLALTAFTDTQYF.

V usage is TRBV10-3 and J usage is TRBJ2-3; 12 bases are shared with TRBD2. The junction had 8 bases not matched to a gene; V was cut back by 7 bases and J by 0 bases. Germline CDR1 and CDR2: ENHRY and SYGVKD. The CDR3 contains 17 residues. CDR3 DNA sequence: TGTGCCATCACCTCCGCTAGCGGGGGGGCTAGCACAGATACGCAGTATTTT. It codes for CAITSASGGASTDTQYF.

Details on this clonotype: Given a much more abundant clone one base away, this may be a read error. The gene calls are TRBV2 and TRBJ1-5; D is undetermined. The V end was cut by 6 bases, the J end by 6 bases, with 12 bases between. The CDR3 extends over 13 amino acids. Germline V gene lookup returns CDR1 SNHLY and CDR2 FYNNEI. The CDR3 region is CASSREGSQPQHF. The CDR3, as DNA: TGTGCCAGCAGCCGAGAAGGTAGTCAGCCCCAGCATTTT.

This clonotype was observed a few times. The DNA of the CDR3 is TGCAACGGGACGACTAATGAAAAACTGTTTTTT. Protein: CNGTTNEKLFF. This sequence joins TRBV29-1 and TRBJ1-4, with a tentative D call TRBD1 (5 bases). There are 11 residues in the CDR3. Germline V CDR1 and CDR2: SQVTM, ANQGSEA.

This clonotype was counted at least ten times. The chain recombines TRBV21-1 with TRBJ2-7; the table's D gene call, TRBD1, was not cross checked with the DNA. TRBV21-1 is designated a pseudogene. The CDR3 contains 15 residues. CDR3 sequence: CASSKGRQGVYEQYF. The DNA of the CDR3 is TGTGCCAGCAGCAAAGGAAGACAGGGAGTATACGAGCAGTACTTC.

V and J are TRBV7-2 and TRBJ2-1, with TRBD2 matching over 12 bases. The CDR3 extends over 16 amino acids. CDR1 and CDR2 (germline): SGHTA, FQGNSA. The J segment lost 8 bases and the V segment lost 4 bases, leaving 9 bases of the junction unmatched. CDR3 region: CASSSELAGGRHEQFF. CDR3 nucleotides: TGTGCCAGCAGCTCAGAGCTAGCGGGGGGGCGTCATGAGCAGTTCTTC.

The sample holds a few counts of this clonotype. The genes are TRBV21-1 and TRBJ2-5; TRBD1 is the table's D call and was not checked against the DNA. TRBV21-1 is a known pseudogene. This CDR3 has 15 residues. The DNA of the CDR3 is TGTGCCAGCAGCCCTCTTCCCGGCAGCTTAGAGACCCAGTACTTC. This sequence encodes CASSPLPGSLETQYF.

The chain has TRBV4-3 and TRBJ1-2; no clear D. Deletions cut 1 base from V and 5 bases from J, with 14 bases between. Germline-derived CDR1 and CDR2 are LGHNA and YSLEER. The CDR3 has 15 residues. The CDR3 loop is CASSQAGWEGYGYTF. The CDR3 DNA reads as TGCGCCAGCAGCCAAGCGGGCTGGGAAGGATATGGCTACACCTTC.